This T cell receptor beta chain originates from a study of cytomegalovirus exposure and HLA in healthy donors. PCR was performed using 60 Vbeta and 13 Jbeta primers. Sequencing was performed with immunoSEQ multiplex PCR; in TCRdb, only in-frame clones are kept and a portion is missing. The table lists around 190,000 clones, about four fifths of them singletons, with more than 1.5% in the top ten. This CDR3 is built from 15 residues. V was trimmed by 2 bases and J by 5 bases, leaving 15 bases between them. Germline-derived CDR1 and CDR2 are MDHEN and SYDVKM. This chain joins TRBV28 and TRBJ2-5, with D possibly matching TRBD2 (5 bases). The sequenced material came from PBMCs. The clonotype originates from a man younger than 30 in good health and CMV-seronegative. This CDR3 reads CASSLRSRRGETQYF. CDR3 nucleotides: TGTGCCAGCAGTTTACGGTCTCGACGAGGGGAGACCCAGTACTTC.